This T cell receptor beta chain was sequenced in a study of control samples from healthy donors and cancer patients. This clone was detected a few times. Assay: immunoSEQ multiplex PCR; the TCRdb copy retains only in-frame clones and omits some. Of around 15,000 clones in the sample, about 87% were seen once. The J segment lost 8 bases and the V segment lost 0 bases, leaving 1 base of the junction unmatched. Germline V gene lookup returns CDR1 SGHVS and CDR2 FNYEAQ. There are 14 residues in the CDR3. This sequence was found in a woman aged 70-85 years with colorectal cancer. The chain recombines TRBV7-6 with TRBJ1-3; 10 nucleotides line up with TRBD1. Sequencing was carried out using PBMCs. Here the CDR3 DNA reads TGTGCCAGCAGCTTAGCCGGGACAGGGGACACCATATATTTT. As protein: CASSLAGTGDTIYF.